Here is one T cell receptor beta chain with its context. Its antigen remains unknown. The sample originates from a study of T cell responses to AZD1222 COVID-19 vaccine. Whole-study results and caveats: Repertoires were collected only later (after the peak T cell response had occurred). The breadth and depth of Spike-specific TCRs increased once two AZD1222 doses had been given.

Only in-frame clones appear in the TCRdb table, and some are missing; sequencing was by immunoSEQ multiplex PCR. The data contain tens of thousands of clones, roughly nine tenths of them singletons. This CDR3 comprises 19 residues. The clonotype comes from an adult in good health. The genes are TRBV21-1 and TRBJ1-5. TRBV21-1 is assigned pseudogene status. Sequencing used peripheral blood, obtained on day 0 of AZD1222 vaccination. DNA of the CDR3: TGTGCCAGCAGCAAAGCGAGGTGGGACGAGGCCAACCGAAATCAGCCCCAGCATTTT. Its translation is CASSKARWDEANRNQPQHF.